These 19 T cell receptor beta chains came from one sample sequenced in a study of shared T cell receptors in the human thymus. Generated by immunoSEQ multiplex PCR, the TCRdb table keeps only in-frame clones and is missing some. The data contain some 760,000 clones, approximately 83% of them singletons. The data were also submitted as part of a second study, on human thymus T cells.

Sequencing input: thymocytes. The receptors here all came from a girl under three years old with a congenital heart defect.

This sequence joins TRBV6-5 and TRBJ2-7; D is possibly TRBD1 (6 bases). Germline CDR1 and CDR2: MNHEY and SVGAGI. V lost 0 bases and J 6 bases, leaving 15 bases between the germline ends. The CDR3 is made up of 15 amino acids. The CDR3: CASSYSSEGVLEQYF. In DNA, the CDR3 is TGTGCCAGCAGTTACTCGTCTGAGGGGGTTCTCGAGCAGTACTTC.

The DNA of the CDR3 is TGCGCCAGCAGCTTGGCCAGGGCTAGCTACACCTTC. It yields the protein CASSLARASYTF. The genes are TRBV5-1 and TRBJ1-2, with D possibly being TRBD1 (5 bases). Germline-derived CDR1 and CDR2 are SGHRS and YFSETQ. The CDR3 is 12 amino acids. The germline V and J ends were trimmed by 0 bases and 9 bases, with 9 bases remaining between them.

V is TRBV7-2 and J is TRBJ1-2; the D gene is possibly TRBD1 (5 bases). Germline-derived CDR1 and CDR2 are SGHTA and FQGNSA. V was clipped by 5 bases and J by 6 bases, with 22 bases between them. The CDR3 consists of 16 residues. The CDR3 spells CASSPQSRGEGDGYTF. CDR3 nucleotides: TGTGCCAGCAGCCCCCAAAGTCGGGGGGAGGGTGATGGCTACACCTTC.

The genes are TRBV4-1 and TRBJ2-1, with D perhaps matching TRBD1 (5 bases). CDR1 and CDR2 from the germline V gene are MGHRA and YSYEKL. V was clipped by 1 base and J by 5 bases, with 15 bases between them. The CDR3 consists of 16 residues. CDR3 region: CASSQVIQGADNEQFF. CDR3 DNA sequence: TGCGCCAGCAGCCAAGTTATCCAGGGTGCCGACAATGAGCAGTTCTTC.

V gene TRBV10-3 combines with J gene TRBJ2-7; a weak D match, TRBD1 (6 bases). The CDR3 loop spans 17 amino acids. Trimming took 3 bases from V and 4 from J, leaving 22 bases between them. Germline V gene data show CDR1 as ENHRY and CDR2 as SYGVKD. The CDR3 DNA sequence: TGTGCCATCAGTGAACCAAGGACAGAGACTCACGGGTACGAGCAGTACTTC. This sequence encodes CAISEPRTETHGYEQYF.

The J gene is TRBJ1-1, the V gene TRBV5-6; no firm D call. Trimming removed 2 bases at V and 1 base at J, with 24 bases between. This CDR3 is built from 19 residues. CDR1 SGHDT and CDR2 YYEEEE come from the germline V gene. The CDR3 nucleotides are TGTGCCAGCAGCTTATTTGGCGATCGAAATGGGCAGCCGAACACTGAAGCTTTCTTT. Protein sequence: CASSLFGDRNGQPNTEAFF.

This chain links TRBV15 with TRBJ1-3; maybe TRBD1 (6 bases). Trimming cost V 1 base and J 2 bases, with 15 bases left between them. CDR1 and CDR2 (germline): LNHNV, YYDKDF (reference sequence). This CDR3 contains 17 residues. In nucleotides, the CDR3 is TGTGCCACCAGCAGAGTGAGGGGGGGGAACCCTGGAAACACCATATATTTT. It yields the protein CATSRVRGGNPGNTIYF.

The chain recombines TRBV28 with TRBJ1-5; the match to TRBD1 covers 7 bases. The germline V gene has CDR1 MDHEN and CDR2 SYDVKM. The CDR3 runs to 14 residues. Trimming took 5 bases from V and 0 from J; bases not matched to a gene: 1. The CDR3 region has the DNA TGTGCCAGCAGTGACAGGGATAGCAATCAGCCCCAGCATTTT. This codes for CASSDRDSNQPQHF.

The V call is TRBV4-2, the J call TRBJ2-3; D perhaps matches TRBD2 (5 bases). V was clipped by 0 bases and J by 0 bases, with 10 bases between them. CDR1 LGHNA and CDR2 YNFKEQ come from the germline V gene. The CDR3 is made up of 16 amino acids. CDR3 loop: CASSQEVRESTDTQYF. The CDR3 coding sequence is TGTGCCAGCAGCCAAGAGGTAAGGGAGAGCACAGATACGCAGTATTTT.

This chain's CDR3 is CAWSVDLTDSYNEQFF. CDR3 coding DNA: TGTGCCTGGAGTGTAGATCTAACCGACAGTTACAATGAGCAGTTCTTC. This chain links TRBV30 with TRBJ2-1, with TRBD1 as a possible D gene (5 bases). The CDR3 covers 16 residues. The V gene lost 0 bases and the J gene lost 4 bases, with 16 bases spanning the gap. Germline loops: CDR1 GTSNPN, CDR2 SVGIG (reference sequence).

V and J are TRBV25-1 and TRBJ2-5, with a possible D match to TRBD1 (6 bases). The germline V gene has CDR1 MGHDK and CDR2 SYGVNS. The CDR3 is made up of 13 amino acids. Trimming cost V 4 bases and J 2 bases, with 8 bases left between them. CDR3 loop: CASSGTVQETQYF. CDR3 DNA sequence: TGTGCCAGCAGTGGGACAGTTCAAGAGACCCAGTACTTC.

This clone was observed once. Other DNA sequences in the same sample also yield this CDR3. The chain's CDR3 is CASSRIRGPQLEAFF. In nucleotides, the CDR3 is TGCGCCAGCAGCCGAATCAGGGGGCCCCAATTAGAAGCTTTCTTT. This chain uses TRBV4-1 with TRBJ1-1; 8 bases are shared with TRBD1. Per the germline V gene, CDR1 is MGHRA and CDR2 is YSYEKL. The trim removed 4 bases at V and 8 bases at J, leaving 12 bases unmatched. The CDR3 runs 15 residues.

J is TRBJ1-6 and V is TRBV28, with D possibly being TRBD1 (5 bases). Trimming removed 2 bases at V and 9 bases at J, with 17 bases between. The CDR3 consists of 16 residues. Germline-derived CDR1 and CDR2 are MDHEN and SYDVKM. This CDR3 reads CASSLGFRMGGSPLHF. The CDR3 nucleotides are TGTGCCAGCAGTTTAGGATTTAGGATGGGGGGTTCACCCCTCCACTTT.

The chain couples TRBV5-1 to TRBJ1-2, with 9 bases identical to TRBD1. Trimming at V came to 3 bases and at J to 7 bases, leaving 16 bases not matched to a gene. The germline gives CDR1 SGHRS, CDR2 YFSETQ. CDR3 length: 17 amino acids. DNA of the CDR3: TGCGCCAGCAGCTCCACCTTGGAAAACAGGGGGCAGGCTGGCTACACCTTC. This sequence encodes CASSSTLENRGQAGYTF.

The CDR3 bases are TGTGCCAGGCGAGGTGGCACCGGGGAGCTGTTTTTT. Translation: CARRGGTGELFF. This sequence joins TRBV7-2 and TRBJ2-2; D is unclear. The V and J ends lost 9 bases and 4 bases respectively, with 9 bases between them. This CDR3 has 12 amino acids. Germline lookup yields CDR1 SGHTA and CDR2 FQGNSA.

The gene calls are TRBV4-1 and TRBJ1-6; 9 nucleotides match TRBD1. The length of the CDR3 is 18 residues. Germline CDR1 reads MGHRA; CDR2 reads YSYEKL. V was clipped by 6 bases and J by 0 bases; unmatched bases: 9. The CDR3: CASREGQGKSSYNSPLHF. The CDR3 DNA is TGCGCCAGCAGGGAGGGACAGGGCAAGAGCTCCTATAATTCACCCCTCCACTTT.

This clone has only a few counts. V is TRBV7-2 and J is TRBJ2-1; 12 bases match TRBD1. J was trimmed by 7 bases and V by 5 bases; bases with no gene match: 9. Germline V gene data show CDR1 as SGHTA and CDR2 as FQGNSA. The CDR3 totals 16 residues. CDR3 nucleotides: TGTGCCAGCAGCCCGTCGGGACAGGGGGCGGTGAATGAGCAGTTCTTC. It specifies CASSPSGQGAVNEQFF.

The CDR3 DNA reads TGTGCCAGCAGCTTTAATTACGTCTACAGATACTATGGCTACACCTTC. It specifies CASSFNYVYRYYGYTF. This chain connects TRBV11-2 to TRBJ1-2; D unclear. V lost 3 bases and J lost 3, with 17 bases in between. CDR3 length: 16 amino acids. Per the germline V gene, CDR1 is SGHAT and CDR2 is FQNNGV.

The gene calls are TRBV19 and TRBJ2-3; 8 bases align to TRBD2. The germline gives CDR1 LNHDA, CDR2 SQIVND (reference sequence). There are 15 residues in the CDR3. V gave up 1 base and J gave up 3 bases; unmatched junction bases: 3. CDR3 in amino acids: CASSIVKRGTDTQYF. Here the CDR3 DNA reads TGTGCCAGTAGTATAGTAAAGCGGGGGACAGATACGCAGTATTTT.